These T cell receptor beta chains were read from a single sample in a study of PD-1 blockade in classical Hodgkin lymphoma. Assay: immunoSEQ multiplex PCR; the TCRdb copy retains only in-frame clones and omits some. The data hold about 58,000 clones, with 75% to 95% observed a single time. This material consisted of peripheral blood mononuclear cells (PBMCs), taken before the second cycle of nivolumab. All receptors come from a human donor with classical Hodgkin lymphoma. Both conserved end residues are part of each CDR3. Fields, in order: V gene, D gene, J gene, clone size, CDR3 DNA, CDR3 protein. A D gene is named only where the DNA matches it firmly. Not all rows give a size; the values are once, few, many and, for expanded clones, a class.

v_call: TRBV21-1; d_call: -; j_call: TRBJ2-2; clone_size: few; cdr3_nt: TGTGCCAGCGTTCGTGCTCCTCACCGCGACACCGGGGAGCTGTTTTTT; cdr3_aa: CASVRAPHRDTGELFF
v_call: TRBV19; d_call: -; j_call: TRBJ2-3; clone_size: -; cdr3_nt: TGTGCCAGTACCCCAGTCAGGGAGAGCACAGATACGCAGTATTTT; cdr3_aa: CASTPVRESTDTQYF
v_call: TRBV6-5; d_call: TRBD2; j_call: TRBJ2-3; clone_size: few; cdr3_nt: TGTGCCAGCAGTTACTCGAGCGGGGGGGGCAGGGATACGCAGTATTTT; cdr3_aa: CASSYSSGGGRDTQYF
v_call: TRBV27; d_call: TRBD1; j_call: TRBJ1-2; clone_size: -; cdr3_nt: TGTGCCAGCAAGTCGGACAGGGAACATTATGGCTACACCTTC; cdr3_aa: CASKSDREHYGYTF
v_call: TRBV27; d_call: -; j_call: TRBJ2-1; clone_size: -; cdr3_nt: TGTGCCAGCAGTCCATACCCCGGACGGACGGGGTACAATGAGCAGTTCTTC; cdr3_aa: CASSPYPGRTGYNEQFF
v_call: TRBV4-3; d_call: -; j_call: TRBJ1-3; clone_size: -; cdr3_nt: TGCGCCAGCAGCCAAGAGTACGGAAACACCATATATTTT; cdr3_aa: CASSQEYGNTIYF
v_call: TRBV4-3; d_call: TRBD1; j_call: TRBJ1-3; clone_size: -; cdr3_nt: TGCGCCAGCAGCCAATCAGGGGGCTCTGGAAACACCATATATTTT; cdr3_aa: CASSQSGGSGNTIYF
v_call: TRBV27; d_call: TRBD1; j_call: TRBJ1-2; clone_size: -; cdr3_nt: TGTGCCAGCAGTTACGGGACAGATTATGGCTACACCTTC; cdr3_aa: CASSYGTDYGYTF
v_call: TRBV6-6; d_call: TRBD1; j_call: TRBJ1-5; clone_size: -; cdr3_nt: TGTGCCAGCAGTAAGACAGGGAATAGCAATCAGCCCCAGCATTTT; cdr3_aa: CASSKTGNSNQPQHF
v_call: TRBV14; d_call: -; j_call: TRBJ2-3; clone_size: -; cdr3_nt: TGTGCCAGCAGCCCCCGACTCGGGAATACGCAGTATTTT; cdr3_aa: CASSPRLGNTQYF
v_call: TRBV28; d_call: TRBD1; j_call: TRBJ1-2; clone_size: -; cdr3_nt: TGTGCCAGCAGCCGTCGACAGGGCCCTAACTATGGCTACACCTTC; cdr3_aa: CASSRRQGPNYGYTF
v_call: TRBV2; d_call: TRBD2; j_call: TRBJ2-1; clone_size: -; cdr3_nt: TGTGCCAGCAGTGAGAGAGCGGGAGAGGTGGAGCAGTTCTTC; cdr3_aa: CASSERAGEVEQFF
v_call: TRBV5-6; d_call: -; j_call: TRBJ2-1; clone_size: -; cdr3_nt: TGTGCCAGCAGCTGGTTGTCCGCCAATGAGCAGTTCTTC; cdr3_aa: CASSWLSANEQFF
v_call: TRBV30; d_call: -; j_call: TRBJ1-1; clone_size: -; cdr3_nt: TGTGCCTGGAGTGAAATAGGGGGCACTGAAGCTTTCTTT; cdr3_aa: CAWSEIGGTEAFF
v_call: TRBV7-6; d_call: TRBD2; j_call: TRBJ2-7; clone_size: -; cdr3_nt: TGTGCCAGCAGCCGACTAGCGGGGGGTTTTGAGCAGTACTTC; cdr3_aa: CASSRLAGGFEQYF
v_call: TRBV9; d_call: -; j_call: TRBJ2-7; clone_size: -; cdr3_nt: TGTGCCAGCAGCGCCGGGCTTGGGGGGGCTTGGGAGCAGTACTTC; cdr3_aa: CASSAGLGGAWEQYF
v_call: TRBV18; d_call: -; j_call: TRBJ1-4; clone_size: -; cdr3_nt: TGTGCCAGCTCAAACGACGGACGGATGCTGTTTTTT; cdr3_aa: CASSNDGRMLFF
v_call: TRBV9; d_call: -; j_call: TRBJ2-3; clone_size: -; cdr3_nt: TGTGCCAGCAAGCTGAGGGGTATGGATACGCAGTATTTT; cdr3_aa: CASKLRGMDTQYF
v_call: TRBV2; d_call: -; j_call: TRBJ2-1; clone_size: -; cdr3_nt: TGTGCCAGCAGTGAATCATACCAGTCCTACAATGAGCAGTTCTTC; cdr3_aa: CASSESYQSYNEQFF
v_call: TRBV19; d_call: -; j_call: TRBJ2-2; clone_size: -; cdr3_nt: TGTGCCAGTAGTACATTCAGGGGACGGGGGCTGAACACCGGGGAGCTGTTTTTT; cdr3_aa: CASSTFRGRGLNTGELFF
v_call: TRBV7-8; d_call: -; j_call: TRBJ1-1; clone_size: -; cdr3_nt: TGTGCCAGCAGCTTCGGAGATGAAGCTTTCTTT; cdr3_aa: CASSFGDEAFF
v_call: TRBV7-7; d_call: -; j_call: TRBJ2-7; clone_size: -; cdr3_nt: TGTGCCAGCAGCTTAGCGGCGGGTCCAGCGAATGAGCAGTACTTC; cdr3_aa: CASSLAAGPANEQYF
v_call: TRBV6-5; d_call: TRBD2; j_call: TRBJ2-5; clone_size: -; cdr3_nt: TGTGCCAGCAGTTATCTCTCTAGCGGGAGGAGAGAGACCCAGTACTTC; cdr3_aa: CASSYLSSGRRETQYF
v_call: TRBV10-3; d_call: -; j_call: TRBJ1-2; clone_size: -; cdr3_nt: TGTGCCATCAGTGTGCAGGTTGTAGGCTATGGCTACACCTTC; cdr3_aa: CAISVQVVGYGYTF
v_call: TRBV30; d_call: -; j_call: TRBJ1-4; clone_size: few; cdr3_nt: TGTGCCTGGAGTGGTGGGACCGGCAGTGAAAAACTGTTTTTT; cdr3_aa: CAWSGGTGSEKLFF
v_call: TRBV23-1; d_call: -; j_call: TRBJ2-2; clone_size: -; cdr3_nt: TGCGCCAGCGAGAGGGGGTCGGGACTCACGAACACCGGGGAGCTGTTTTTT; cdr3_aa: CASERGSGLTNTGELFF
v_call: TRBV19; d_call: -; j_call: TRBJ2-1; clone_size: -; cdr3_nt: TGTGCCAGTAGTATTGGGTCTGAGGGGTACAATGAGCAGTTCTTC; cdr3_aa: CASSIGSEGYNEQFF
v_call: TRBV10-3; d_call: TRBD1; j_call: TRBJ2-7; clone_size: -; cdr3_nt: TGTGCCATCAGTGAATCCGGGACAGAATACGAGCAGTACTTC; cdr3_aa: CAISESGTEYEQYF
v_call: TRBV6-5; d_call: -; j_call: TRBJ2-3; clone_size: once; cdr3_nt: TGTGCCAGCAGTTACACGGCCCCAGATACGCAGTATTTT; cdr3_aa: CASSYTAPDTQYF
v_call: TRBV30; d_call: TRBD2; j_call: TRBJ2-7; clone_size: -; cdr3_nt: TGTGCCTGGAGGTCTAGCGGGGGAGGGTGGGGCTCCTACGAGCAGTACTTC; cdr3_aa: CAWRSSGGGWGSYEQYF
v_call: TRBV7-6; d_call: TRBD1; j_call: TRBJ2-3; clone_size: -; cdr3_nt: TGTGCCAGCAGCTTAGCGGACAGGCTCCTAGATACGCAGTATTTT; cdr3_aa: CASSLADRLLDTQYF
v_call: TRBV7-9; d_call: -; j_call: TRBJ2-7; clone_size: -; cdr3_nt: TGTGCCAGCAGCTTCGTCAGGGTTTCTCACGAGCAGTACTTC; cdr3_aa: CASSFVRVSHEQYF
v_call: TRBV19; d_call: -; j_call: TRBJ1-5; clone_size: -; cdr3_nt: TGTGCCAGTAAACTACAGGAATATTTTAATCAGCCCCAGCATTTT; cdr3_aa: CASKLQEYFNQPQHF
v_call: TRBV4-2; d_call: -; j_call: TRBJ1-3; clone_size: once; cdr3_nt: TGTGCCAGCAGCCAAGAAGGAACGGCTGTGGGGAACACCATATATTTT; cdr3_aa: CASSQEGTAVGNTIYF
v_call: TRBV15; d_call: -; j_call: TRBJ1-6; clone_size: -; cdr3_nt: TGTGCCACCAGCACCCTCGATCGCTCCTATAATTCACCCCTCCACTTT; cdr3_aa: CATSTLDRSYNSPLHF
v_call: TRBV27; d_call: -; j_call: TRBJ2-2; clone_size: -; cdr3_nt: TGTGCCAGCAGTTCCTACGGGGAGCTGTTTTTT; cdr3_aa: CASSSYGELFF
v_call: TRBV4-1; d_call: -; j_call: TRBJ1-1; clone_size: few; cdr3_nt: TGCGCCAGCAGCCAAGATCGTCTGTGGGGGCAGCACACTGAAGCTTTCTTT; cdr3_aa: CASSQDRLWGQHTEAFF
v_call: TRBV11-2; d_call: -; j_call: TRBJ2-7; clone_size: -; cdr3_nt: TGTGCCAGCAGCTTAGATACGGTCGACGAGCAGTACTTC; cdr3_aa: CASSLDTVDEQYF
v_call: TRBV27; d_call: TRBD1; j_call: TRBJ2-3; clone_size: -; cdr3_nt: TGTGCCAGCAGTCAGGACAGGGGACGTTTGTTTTCGCAGTATTTT; cdr3_aa: CASSQDRGRLFSQYF
v_call: TRBV7-2; d_call: -; j_call: TRBJ2-2; clone_size: -; cdr3_nt: TGTGCCAGCAGCTCAAAGGTCCCCGAAGGCACCGGGGAGCTGTTTTTT; cdr3_aa: CASSSKVPEGTGELFF
v_call: TRBV9; d_call: -; j_call: TRBJ1-1; clone_size: -; cdr3_nt: TGTGCCAGCAGCCCCCTCTCACAGAAACTTAACACTGAAGCTTTCTTT; cdr3_aa: CASSPLSQKLNTEAFF
v_call: TRBV7-3; d_call: -; j_call: TRBJ2-7; clone_size: -; cdr3_nt: TGTGCCAGCAGCCCAGCCGGATGGGGTGGGGAGCAGTACTTC; cdr3_aa: CASSPAGWGGEQYF
v_call: TRBV6-5; d_call: -; j_call: TRBJ2-1; clone_size: -; cdr3_nt: TGTGCCAGCAGTCTTCACAAGCGGGTACATGAGCAGTTCTTC; cdr3_aa: CASSLHKRVHEQFF
v_call: TRBV11-1; d_call: -; j_call: TRBJ1-6; clone_size: -; cdr3_nt: TGTGCCAGCAGCTATGGATCCGCGGGGAGCTCCTATAATTCACCCCTCCACTTT; cdr3_aa: CASSYGSAGSSYNSPLHF
v_call: TRBV10-3; d_call: -; j_call: TRBJ2-1; clone_size: -; cdr3_nt: TGTGCCATCAGTGAGTCGGTGACGGGGCCCTACAATGAGCAGTTCTTC; cdr3_aa: CAISESVTGPYNEQFF
v_call: TRBV5-1; d_call: -; j_call: TRBJ2-2; clone_size: -; cdr3_nt: TGCGCCAGCAGCTTGGAGGGAACGAACACCGGGGAGCTGTTTTTT; cdr3_aa: CASSLEGTNTGELFF